The rows below give T cell receptor beta chains drawn from one sample of a study of CD8 T cells in Susac syndrome. TCRdb independently ran MiXCR on the immunoSEQ multiplex PCR reads; one entry per CDR3 protein. The repertoire consists of about 150,000 distinct CDR3 sequences, with about 94% occurring once and the leading ten covering 0.21%. Source material: CD8+ T cells from PBMCs. The receptors derive from a human donor with multiple sclerosis. Both conserved end residues are part of each CDR3. A D gene is named only where the DNA matches it firmly. A row's size may be missing; if present it is once, few, many or a size class.

>TRBJ1-2|-|TRBV20-1|-
TGCAGTGCTAGAGATGCGGGGGGCGGAGGCTACACCTTC
CSARDAGGGGYTF
>TRBJ1-1|-|TRBV20-1|TRBD1
TGCAGTGCCCCCCACCTGGGACAGGGCGGTGAAGCTTTCTTT
CSAPHLGQGGEAFF
>TRBJ1-1|-|TRBV2|TRBD1
TGTGCCAGCAGTGAACAGGGGGCAGTTGAAGCTTTCTTT
CASSEQGAVEAFF
>TRBJ2-1|-|TRBV30|-
TGTGCCTGGTCCATCCGGGACACCAACAATGAGCAGTTCTTC
CAWSIRDTNNEQFF
>TRBJ1-2|-|TRBV29-1|TRBD1
TGCAGCGCCATGGGGGGGGACAGCTATGGCTACACCTTC
CSAMGGDSYGYTF
>TRBJ1-2|-|TRBV12-3/TRBV12-4|-
TGTGCCAGCAGTTTAATCGGGAGGGAGAACTATGGCTACACCTTC
CASSLIGRENYGYTF
>TRBJ2-7|-|TRBV29-1|TRBD1
TGCAGCGTTGACAGGGGGCCCTACGAGCAGTACTTC
CSVDRGPYEQYF
>TRBJ2-7|-|TRBV6-5|-
TGTGCCAGCAGTTACCCGTGGGCCGAGCAGTACTTC
CASSYPWAEQYF
>TRBJ1-1|-|TRBV29-1|TRBD1
TGCAGCGCAGGGACAGGGGTGAACACTGAAGCTTTCTTT
CSAGTGVNTEAFF
>TRBJ2-5|once|TRBV19|-
TGTGCCAGTAGTATAGGGGCAGAGATCGAAGAGACCCAGTACTTC
CASSIGAEIEETQYF
>TRBJ1-2|-|TRBV29-1|TRBD1
TGCAGCGTTGCCTCGGGACAGGGGAATGGCTACACCTTC
CSVASGQGNGYTF
>TRBJ2-1|-|TRBV13|TRBD1
TGTGCCAGCAGCTTTTGGACAGGAAACAATGAGCAGTTCTTC
CASSFWTGNNEQFF
>TRBJ1-1|-|TRBV16|-
TGTGCCAGCAGCCCACATCCCGGCTCCCTAGAAGCTTTCTTT
CASSPHPGSLEAFF
>TRBJ2-5|-|TRBV16|-
TGTGCCAGCAGCCCGTCAGGGGCCCAAGAGACCCAGTACTTC
CASSPSGAQETQYF
>TRBJ1-5|once|TRBV27|TRBD1
TGTGCCAGCAGGGAGACAGGGAGCAATCAGCCCCAGCATTTT
CASRETGSNQPQHF
>TRBJ1-6|once|TRBV7-9|TRBD1
TGTGCCAGCAGCTTACCCCGGGACAGGGGGCTCTCACCCCTCCACTTT
CASSLPRDRGLSPLHF
>TRBJ2-7|once|TRBV5-6|TRBD1
TGTGCCAGCACTAACGGACAGGGGGCGTACGAGCAGTACTTC
CASTNGQGAYEQYF
>TRBJ2-1|-|TRBV5-1|-
TGCGCCAGCAGCTTGAACGGGGAGCGCACCTACAATGAGCAGTTCTTC
CASSLNGERTYNEQFF
>TRBJ1-2|-|TRBV29-1|-
TGCAGCGTTGAGACGGGACCTAATGGCTACACCTTC
CSVETGPNGYTF
>TRBJ2-3|-|TRBV5-1|TRBD2
TGCGCCAGCAGCTTGGCGGTAGCGGGTATGGATACGCAGTATTTT
CASSLAVAGMDTQYF
>TRBJ2-7|-|TRBV28|-
TGTGCCAGCAGTTTACCAGCCTACGAGCAGTACTTC
CASSLPAYEQYF
>TRBJ1-1|-|TRBV29-1|-
TGCAGCGTTGGGAGCACTGAAGCTTTCTTT
CSVGSTEAFF
>TRBJ1-1|-|TRBV4-1|TRBD1
TGCGCCAGCAGTGGGGACAGGGGACGCACTGAAGCTTTCTTT
CASSGDRGRTEAFF
>TRBJ2-7|-|TRBV30|-
TGTGCCTGGAGTGATTGGGAGGGAGGGGGCGAGCAGTACTTC
CAWSDWEGGGEQYF
>TRBJ1-1|-|TRBV6-2/TRBV6-3|TRBD1
TGTGCCAGCAGTTTGCTACCGGGACAGCGCATGAACACTGAAGCTTTCTTT
CASSLLPGQRMNTEAFF
>TRBJ2-5|-|TRBV19|TRBD2
TGTGCCAGTAGTATAGGAAGCGGGGGCCTCCAAGAGACCCAGTACTTC
CASSIGSGGLQETQYF
>TRBJ2-1|once|TRBV12-3/TRBV12-4|TRBD2
TGTGCCAGCAGTTCCCGGTTGAAGCGGGGGGGTAATGAGCAGTTCTTC
CASSSRLKRGGNEQFF
>TRBJ2-1|-|TRBV13|TRBD1
TGTGCCAGCAGGACCTTAGGGGGCGATTCCTACAATGAGCAGTTCTTC
CASRTLGGDSYNEQFF
>TRBJ2-3|-|TRBV5-1|-
TGCGCCAGCAGCTTGCGGGGGTTGTACACAGATACGCAGTATTTT
CASSLRGLYTDTQYF
>TRBJ1-5|-|TRBV27|TRBD1
TGTGCCAGCAGTGCGGGAAACGGACAGGACAATCAGCCCCAGCATTTT
CASSAGNGQDNQPQHF
>TRBJ2-7|-|TRBV27|-
TGTGCCAGCAGCCCCCAACCGACCAGGGCGACCTCCTACGAGCAGTACTTC
CASSPQPTRATSYEQYF
>TRBJ1-1|-|TRBV25-1|-
TGTGCCAGCAGTTTTCCGGAGGGAATGGCCACTGAAGCTTTCTTT
CASSFPEGMATEAFF
>TRBJ2-7|-|TRBV30|-
TGTGCCTGTCCTAAGGACTACACCTACGAGCAGTACTTC
CACPKDYTYEQYF